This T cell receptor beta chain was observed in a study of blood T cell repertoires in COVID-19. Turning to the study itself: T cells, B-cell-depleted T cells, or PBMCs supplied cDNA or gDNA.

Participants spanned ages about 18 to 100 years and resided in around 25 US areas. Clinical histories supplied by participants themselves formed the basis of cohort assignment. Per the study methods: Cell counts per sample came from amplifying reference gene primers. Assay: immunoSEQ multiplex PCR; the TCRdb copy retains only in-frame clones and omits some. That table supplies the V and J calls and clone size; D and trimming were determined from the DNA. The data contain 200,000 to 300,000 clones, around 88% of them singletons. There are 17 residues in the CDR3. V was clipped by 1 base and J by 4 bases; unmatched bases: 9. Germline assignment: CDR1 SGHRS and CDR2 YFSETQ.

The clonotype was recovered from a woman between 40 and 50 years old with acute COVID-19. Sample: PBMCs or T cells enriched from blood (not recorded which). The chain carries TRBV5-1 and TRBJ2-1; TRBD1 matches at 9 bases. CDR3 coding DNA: TGCGCCAGCAGCTTGCGACCACAGGGGGCATATTACAATGAGCAGTTCTTC. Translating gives CASSLRPQGAYYNEQFF.